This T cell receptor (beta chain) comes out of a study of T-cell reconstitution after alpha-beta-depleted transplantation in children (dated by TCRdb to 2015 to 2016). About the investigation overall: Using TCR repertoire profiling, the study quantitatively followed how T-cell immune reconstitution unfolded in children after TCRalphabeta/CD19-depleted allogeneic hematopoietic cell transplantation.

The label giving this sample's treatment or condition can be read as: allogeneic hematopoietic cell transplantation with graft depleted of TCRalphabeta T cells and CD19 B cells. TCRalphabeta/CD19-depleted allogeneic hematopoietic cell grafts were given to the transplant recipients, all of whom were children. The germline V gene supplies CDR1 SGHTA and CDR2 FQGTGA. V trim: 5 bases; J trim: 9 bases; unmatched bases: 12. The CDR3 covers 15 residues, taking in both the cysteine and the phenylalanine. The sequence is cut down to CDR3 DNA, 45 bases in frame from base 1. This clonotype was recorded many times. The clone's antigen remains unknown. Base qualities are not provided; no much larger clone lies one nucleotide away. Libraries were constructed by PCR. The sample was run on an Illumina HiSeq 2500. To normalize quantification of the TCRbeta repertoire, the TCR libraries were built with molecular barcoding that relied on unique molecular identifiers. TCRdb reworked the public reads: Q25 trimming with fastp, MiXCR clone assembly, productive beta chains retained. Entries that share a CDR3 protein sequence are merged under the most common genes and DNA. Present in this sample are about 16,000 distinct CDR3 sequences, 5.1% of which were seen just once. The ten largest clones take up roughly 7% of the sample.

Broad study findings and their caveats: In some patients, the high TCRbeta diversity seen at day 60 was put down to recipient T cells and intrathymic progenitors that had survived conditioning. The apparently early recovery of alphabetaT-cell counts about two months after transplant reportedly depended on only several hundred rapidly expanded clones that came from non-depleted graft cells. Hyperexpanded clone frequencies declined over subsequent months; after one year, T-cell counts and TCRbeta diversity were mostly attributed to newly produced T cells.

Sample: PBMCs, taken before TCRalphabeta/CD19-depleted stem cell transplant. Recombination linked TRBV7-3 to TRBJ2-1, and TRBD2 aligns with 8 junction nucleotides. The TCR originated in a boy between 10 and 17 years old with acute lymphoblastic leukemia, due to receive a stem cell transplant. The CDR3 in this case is CASSASGSVSTEQFF. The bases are TGTGCCAGCAGCGCGAGCGGGAGTGTAAGTACTGAGCAGTTCTTC.